The present entry profiles one TCR beta chain with its context. Its specificity is unknown. V lost 5 bases, J lost 0 bases, and 15 bases lay in between. The germline V gene has CDR1 SGHNT and CDR2 YYREEE (reference sequence). The CDR3 length is 16 residues. The record originates from a study of T cell responses to AZD1222 COVID-19 vaccine. Clones were sequenced by immunoSEQ multiplex PCR, and TCRdb holds only the in-frame ones, with some missing. There are 85,000 or so clones in the sample; 75% to 95% occur only once, and around 10% lies in the top ten. Notes on the study in general: Spike-wide coverage was observed for vaccine-associated CD4 TCRs, with dominant responses at 160-218 and 743-854. Researchers took repertoire samples only after the peak T cell response had come. The donor group comprised mostly white British people and more females; the analysis possibly underestimated clonal diversity.

The source of this sequence is an adult who received the AZD1222 COVID-19 vaccine. The V gene is TRBV5-4, the J gene TRBJ2-1; D might be TRBD1 (6 bases). Sequencing used peripheral blood, obtained 28 days after the second AZD1222 dose. CDR3 protein: CASRPPGHRSYNEQFF. In DNA, the CDR3 is TGTGCCAGCAGACCGCCGGGACATCGCTCCTACAATGAGCAGTTCTTC.